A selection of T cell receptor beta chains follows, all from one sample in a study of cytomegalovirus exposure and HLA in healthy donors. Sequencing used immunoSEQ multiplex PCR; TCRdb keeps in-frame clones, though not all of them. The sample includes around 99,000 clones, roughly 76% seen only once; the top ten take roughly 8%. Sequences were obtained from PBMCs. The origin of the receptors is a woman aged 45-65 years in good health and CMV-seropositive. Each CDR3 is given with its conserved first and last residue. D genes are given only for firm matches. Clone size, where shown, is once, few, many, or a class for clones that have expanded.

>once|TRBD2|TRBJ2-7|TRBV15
CATSRAGGTSGAYEQYF
TGTGCCACCAGCAGAGCGGGAGGGACTAGCGGAGCCTACGAGCAGTACTTC
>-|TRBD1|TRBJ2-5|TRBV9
CASSVDRGFLETQYF
TGTGCCAGCAGCGTAGACAGGGGCTTCCTGGAGACCCAGTACTTC
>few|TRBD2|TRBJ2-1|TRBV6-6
CASSYPSGRYNEQFF
TGTGCCAGCAGTTACCCTAGCGGGAGGTACAATGAGCAGTTCTTC
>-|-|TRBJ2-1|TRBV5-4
CASSLGPDNEQFF
TGTGCCAGCAGCTTGGGGCCCGACAATGAGCAGTTCTTC
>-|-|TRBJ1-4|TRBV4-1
CASSQARGGSYEKLFF
TGCGCCAGCAGCCAAGCACGCGGGGGATCGTATGAAAAACTGTTTTTT
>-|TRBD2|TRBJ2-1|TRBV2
CASRDPSGSSYNEQFF
TGTGCCAGCAGGGACCCTAGCGGGAGCTCCTACAATGAGCAGTTCTTC
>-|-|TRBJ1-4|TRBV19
CASSIQEKLFF
TGTGCCAGTAGTATACAGGAAAAACTGTTTTTT
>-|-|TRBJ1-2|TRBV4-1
CASSQDHFRERYGYTF
TGCGCCAGCAGCCAAGACCATTTCCGGGAGCGATACGGCTACACCTTC
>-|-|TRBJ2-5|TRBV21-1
CASEGGQETQYF
TGTGCCAGCGAGGGCGGGCAAGAGACCCAGTACTTC
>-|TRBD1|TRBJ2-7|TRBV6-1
CASSSDRVGFTEQYF
TGTGCCAGCAGTTCCGACAGGGTCGGGTTCACCGAGCAGTACTTC
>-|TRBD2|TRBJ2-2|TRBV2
CASSKTGTPGGGELFF
TGTGCCAGCAGCAAAACCGGGACTCCGGGGGGCGGGGAGCTGTTTTTT
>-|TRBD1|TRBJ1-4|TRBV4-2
CASSQPGQGDEKLFF
TGTGCCAGCAGCCAACCGGGACAGGGCGATGAAAAACTGTTTTTT
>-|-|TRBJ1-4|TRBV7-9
CASSSYTATNEKLFF
TGTGCCAGCAGCTCCTATACTGCAACTAATGAAAAACTGTTTTTT
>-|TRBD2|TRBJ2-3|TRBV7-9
CASSLSSGGPQDTQYF
TGTGCCAGCAGCTTATCTAGCGGGGGGCCGCAAGATACGCAGTATTTT
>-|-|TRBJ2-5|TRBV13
CASSLISGETQYF
TGCGCCAGCAGCTTAATTTCCGGAGAGACCCAGTACTTC
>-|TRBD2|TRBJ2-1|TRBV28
CASSPLGSGVYNEQFF
TGTGCCAGCAGTCCCTTGGGTAGCGGGGTCTACAATGAGCAGTTCTTC
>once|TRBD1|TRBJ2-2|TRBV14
CASSPRDRVTGELFF
TGTGCCAGCAGTCCCCGGGACAGGGTCACCGGGGAGCTGTTTTTT
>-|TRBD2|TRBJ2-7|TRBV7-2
CASSLGLRASGSYEQYF
TGTGCCAGCAGCTTAGGGTTGAGGGCTAGCGGTAGCTACGAGCAGTACTTC
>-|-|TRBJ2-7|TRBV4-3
CASSQEKGGGSPYEQYF
TGCGCCAGCAGCCAAGAGAAAGGGGGAGGGAGTCCCTACGAGCAGTACTTC
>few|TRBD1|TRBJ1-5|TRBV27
CASSAPGQGVHQPQHF
TGTGCCAGCAGTGCACCGGGACAGGGTGTCCATCAGCCCCAGCATTTT
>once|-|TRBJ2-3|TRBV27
CASLVAVPSTDTQYF
TGTGCCAGTCTCGTGGCGGTCCCTAGCACAGATACGCAGTATTTT
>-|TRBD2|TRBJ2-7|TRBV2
CASRETSGISCEQYF
TGTGCCAGCAGGGAGACTAGCGGGATCTCCTGCGAGCAGTACTTC
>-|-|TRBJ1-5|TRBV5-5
CASSLDSYSNQPQHF
TGTGCCAGCAGCTTGGACTCCTACAGCAATCAGCCCCAGCATTTT
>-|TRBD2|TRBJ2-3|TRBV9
CASSGGGGTDTQYF
TGTGCCAGCTCCGGGGGGGGAGGCACAGATACGCAGTATTTT
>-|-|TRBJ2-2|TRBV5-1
CASSSQGPGELFF
TGCGCCAGCAGCTCACAGGGACCCGGGGAGCTGTTTTTT
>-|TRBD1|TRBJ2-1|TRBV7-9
CASSPPGQVYNEQFF
TGTGCCAGCAGTCCGCCGGGACAGGTCTACAATGAGCAGTTCTTC
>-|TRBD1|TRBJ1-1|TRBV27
CASSKQGPGTEAFF
TGTGCCAGCAGTAAACAGGGGCCCGGCACTGAAGCTTTCTTT
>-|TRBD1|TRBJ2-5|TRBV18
CASSPNNRGETQYF
TGTGCCAGCTCACCCAACAACAGGGGAGAGACCCAGTACTTC